Listed here are 2 T cell receptor beta chains from one sample, sequenced in a study of cytomegalovirus exposure and HLA in healthy donors. The PCR ran on 60 Vbeta and 13 Jbeta primers. TCRdb keeps only in-frame clones here, not all; method: immunoSEQ multiplex PCR. The data show under 200,000 clones, 75% to 90% seen once. Sequenced input: PBMCs. The receptors shown here come from a woman aged 25 to 39 in good health and CMV-seronegative.

The chain links TRBV25-1 to TRBJ2-5, with D hard to call. V was cut by 6 bases and J by 0 bases, with 8 bases left in between. Germline lookup yields CDR1 MGHDK and CDR2 SYGVNS. This CDR3 region has 13 residues. In DNA, the CDR3 is TGTGCCAGCAGACGTCAGAACCAAGAGACCCAGTACTTC. Translating gives CASRRQNQETQYF.

The chain combines TRBV18 with TRBJ2-7, with D perhaps TRBD1 (6 bases). The CDR3 is 14 residues long. Trimming shortened V by 6 bases and J by 3 bases, and 15 bases separated the two germline ends. Germline-derived CDR1 and CDR2 are KGHSH and LQKENI. The CDR3, as DNA: TGTGCCAGCTCGCTCAGACAGGTCAACTACGAGCAGTACTTC. Translated, it gives CASSLRQVNYEQYF.